This T cell receptor beta chain was sequenced in a study of T-cell memory formation after mild COVID-19. Points from the study as a whole: For contracting clones, CD4+ ones sat mainly in CM and EM, CD8+ in EMRA.

From the 5' RACE reads, TCRdb called clonotypes with MiXCR, one entry per CDR3 protein. Here the sample spans about 410,000 distinct CDR3 sequences, 18% being singletons. This clonotype was observed a handful of times. Its antigen is not identified. The sample consisted of PBMCs or a T cell subset sorted from them (not recorded which). This sequence originates from a man between 18 and 29 years old who had mild COVID-19 (a few samples of this study predate the infection). Cell type and time point are not known.

The CDR3 region has the DNA TGTGCCAGCAGCCAACCGAGGGGCCAAGAGACCCAGTACTTC. Amino acid sequence: CASSQPRGQETQYF. The chain joins TRBV7-9 to TRBJ2-5; D tentatively reads TRBD1 or TRBD2 (5 bases each). The V end was cut by 5 bases, the J end by 1 base, with 11 bases between. The germline gives CDR1 SEHNR, CDR2 FQNEAQ (reference sequence). The CDR3 length is 14 residues.